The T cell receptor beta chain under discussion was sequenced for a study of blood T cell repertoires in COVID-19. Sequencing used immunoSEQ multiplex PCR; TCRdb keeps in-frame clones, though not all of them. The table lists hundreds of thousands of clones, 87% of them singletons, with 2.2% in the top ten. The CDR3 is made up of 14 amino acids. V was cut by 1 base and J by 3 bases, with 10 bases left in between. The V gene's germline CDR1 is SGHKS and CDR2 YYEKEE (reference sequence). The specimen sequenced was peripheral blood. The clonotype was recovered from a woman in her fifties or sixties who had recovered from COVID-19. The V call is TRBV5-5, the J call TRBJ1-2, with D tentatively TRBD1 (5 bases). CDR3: CASSLMVGDYGYTF. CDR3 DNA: TGTGCCAGCAGCTTGATGGTAGGGGACTATGGCTACACCTTC.